This TCR beta chain was identified in a study of T cell repertoires and leukemia-associated antigens. The study, taken as a whole, reports: Expanded clones' antigen specificity and function were not directly tested.

TCRdb called the 5' RACE reads again in MiXCR, with one record for every CDR3 protein. The table shows roughly 10,000 distinct CDR3 sequences, with 40% to 45% occurring only once. This clonotype was detected ten times or more. Antigen specificity is unknown. The sequence derives from a female donor in good health. The sample taken for sequencing was CD3+ T cells sorted from blood and cultured.

For the CDR3, the DNA is TGTGCCAGCGACACAGGGGGCTGGAGGGATACGCAGTATTTT. The encoded protein is CASDTGGWRDTQYF. J is TRBJ2-3 and V is TRBV7-9; the match to TRBD1 covers 9 bases. V was clipped by 8 bases and J by 6 bases; unmatched bases: 9. Germline V gives CDR1 SEHNR, CDR2 FQNEAQ (reference sequence). The CDR3 is 14 residues long.